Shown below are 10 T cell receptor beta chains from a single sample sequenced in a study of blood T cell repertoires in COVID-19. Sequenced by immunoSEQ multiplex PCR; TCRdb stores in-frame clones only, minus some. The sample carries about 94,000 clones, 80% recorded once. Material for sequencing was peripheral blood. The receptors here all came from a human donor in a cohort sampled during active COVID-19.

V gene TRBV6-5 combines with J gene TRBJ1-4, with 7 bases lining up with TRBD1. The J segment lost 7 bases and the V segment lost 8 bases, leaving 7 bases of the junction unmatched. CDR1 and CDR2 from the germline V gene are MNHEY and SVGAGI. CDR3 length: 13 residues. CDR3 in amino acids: CASSTGIVEKLFF. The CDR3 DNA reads TGTGCCAGCTCGACAGGGATAGTTGAAAAACTGTTTTTT.

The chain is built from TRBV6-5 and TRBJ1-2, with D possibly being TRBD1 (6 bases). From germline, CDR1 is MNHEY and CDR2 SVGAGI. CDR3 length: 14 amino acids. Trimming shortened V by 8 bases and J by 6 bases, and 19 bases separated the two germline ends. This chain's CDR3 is CASRAWQGIHGYTF. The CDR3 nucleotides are TGTGCCAGCCGGGCCTGGCAGGGGATTCATGGCTACACCTTC.

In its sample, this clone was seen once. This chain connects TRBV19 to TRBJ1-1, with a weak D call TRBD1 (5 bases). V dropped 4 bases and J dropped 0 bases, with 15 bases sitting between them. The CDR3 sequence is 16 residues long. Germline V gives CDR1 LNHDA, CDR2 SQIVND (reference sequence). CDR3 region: CASSKGRLSMNTEAFF. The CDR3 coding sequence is TGTGCCAGTAGTAAGGGGCGGCTGTCCATGAACACTGAAGCTTTCTTT.

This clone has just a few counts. The CDR3 region has the DNA TGTGCCAGCAGTTCGCTATCATTCTGGGACAGGGAAGGGTATGGCTACACCTTC. This codes for CASSSLSFWDREGYGYTF. The J gene is TRBJ1-2, the V gene TRBV28; TRBD1 aligns across 9 bases. Trimming removed 4 bases from V and 5 bases from J; junction bases left unmatched: 17. Germline CDR1 and CDR2: MDHEN and SYDVKM. This CDR3 is built from 18 residues.

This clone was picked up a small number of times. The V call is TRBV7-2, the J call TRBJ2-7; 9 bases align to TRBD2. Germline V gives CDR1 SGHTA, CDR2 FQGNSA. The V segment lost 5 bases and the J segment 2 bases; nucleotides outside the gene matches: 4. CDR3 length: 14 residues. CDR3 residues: CASSLTSGPYEQYF. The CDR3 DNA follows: TGTGCCAGCAGCCTGACTAGCGGCCCCTACGAGCAGTACTTC. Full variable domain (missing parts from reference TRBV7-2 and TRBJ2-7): GAGVSQSPSNKVTEKGKDVELRCDPISGHTALYWYRQSLGQGLEFLIYFQGNSAPDKSGLPSDRFSAERTGGSVSTLTIQRTQQEDSAVYLCASSLTSGPYEQYFGPGTRLTVT.

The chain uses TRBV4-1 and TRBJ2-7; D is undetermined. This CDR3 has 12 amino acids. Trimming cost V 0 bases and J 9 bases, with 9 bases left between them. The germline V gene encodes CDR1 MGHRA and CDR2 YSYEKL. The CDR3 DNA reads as TGCGCCAGCAGCCAAGAGAGAATCCGGCAGTACTTC. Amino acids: CASSQERIRQYF.

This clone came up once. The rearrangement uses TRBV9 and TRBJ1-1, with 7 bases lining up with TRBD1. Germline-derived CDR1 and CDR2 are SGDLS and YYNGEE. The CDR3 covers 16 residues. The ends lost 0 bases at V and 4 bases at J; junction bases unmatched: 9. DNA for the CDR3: TGTGCCAGCAGCGTAGCCCCTGACAGGGTCGCCACTGAAGCTTTCTTT. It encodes CASSVAPDRVATEAFF.

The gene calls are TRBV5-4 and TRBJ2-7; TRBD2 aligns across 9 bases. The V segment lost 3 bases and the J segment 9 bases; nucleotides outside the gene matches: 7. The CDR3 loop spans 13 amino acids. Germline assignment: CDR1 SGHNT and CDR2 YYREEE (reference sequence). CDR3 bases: TGTGCCAGCAGCTCTATCGGTAGCGGGGGGCAGTACTTC. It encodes CASSSIGSGGQYF.

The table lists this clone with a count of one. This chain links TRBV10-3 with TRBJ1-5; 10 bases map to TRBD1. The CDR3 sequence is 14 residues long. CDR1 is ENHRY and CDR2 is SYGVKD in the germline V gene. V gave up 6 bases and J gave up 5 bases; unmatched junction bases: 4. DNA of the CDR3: TGTGCCATCAGCCGGACAGGGGGTGATCAGCCCCAGCATTTT. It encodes CAISRTGGDQPQHF.

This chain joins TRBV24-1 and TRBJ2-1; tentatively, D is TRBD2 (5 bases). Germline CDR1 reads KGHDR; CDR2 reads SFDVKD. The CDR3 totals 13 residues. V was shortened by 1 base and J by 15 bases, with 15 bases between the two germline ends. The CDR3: CATSDFGGVAPFF. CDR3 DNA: TGTGCCACCAGTGATTTTGGAGGAGTGGCGCCGTTCTTC.